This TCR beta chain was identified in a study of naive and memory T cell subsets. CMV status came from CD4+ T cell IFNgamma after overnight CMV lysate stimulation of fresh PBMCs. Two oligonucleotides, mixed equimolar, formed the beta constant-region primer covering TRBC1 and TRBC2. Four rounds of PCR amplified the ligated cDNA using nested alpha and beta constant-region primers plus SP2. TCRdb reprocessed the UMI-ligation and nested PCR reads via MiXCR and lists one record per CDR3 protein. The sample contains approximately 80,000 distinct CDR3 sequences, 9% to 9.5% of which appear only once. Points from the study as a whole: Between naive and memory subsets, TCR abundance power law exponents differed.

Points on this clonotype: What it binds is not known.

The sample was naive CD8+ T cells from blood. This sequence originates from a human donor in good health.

The CDR3 spells CASSFGTSGSGELFF. The CDR3 DNA reads TGTGCCAGCAGTTTCGGGACTAGCGGATCCGGGGAGCTGTTTTTT. The chain has TRBV6-5 and TRBJ2-2; TRBD2 matches at 11 bases. V shed 4 bases and J 6 bases; nucleotides not matched to a gene: 4. CDR1 and CDR2 from the germline V gene are MNHEY and SVGAGI. The CDR3 extends over 15 amino acids.